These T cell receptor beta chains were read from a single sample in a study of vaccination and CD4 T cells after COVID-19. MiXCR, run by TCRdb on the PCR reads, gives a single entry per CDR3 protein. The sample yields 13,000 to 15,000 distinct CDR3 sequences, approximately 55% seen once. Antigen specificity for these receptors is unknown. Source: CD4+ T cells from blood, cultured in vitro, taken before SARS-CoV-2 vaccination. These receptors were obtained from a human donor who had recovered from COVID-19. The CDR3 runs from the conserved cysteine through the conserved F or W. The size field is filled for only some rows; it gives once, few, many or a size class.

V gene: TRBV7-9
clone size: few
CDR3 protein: CASSLGQGNEKLFF

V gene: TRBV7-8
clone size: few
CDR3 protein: CASSSGTSGRAWAAQYF

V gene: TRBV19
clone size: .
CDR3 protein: CATFERQGYTGELFF

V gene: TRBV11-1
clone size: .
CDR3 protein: CASSLRAGEYNEQFF

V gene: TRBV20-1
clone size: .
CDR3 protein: CSASQWADTTTDTQYF

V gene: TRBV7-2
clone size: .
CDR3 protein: CASRRMTSGSSYNEQFF

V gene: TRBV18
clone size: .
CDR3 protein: CASSLTLAGVTGELFF

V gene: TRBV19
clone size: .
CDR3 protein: CASSIDTVPTEAFF

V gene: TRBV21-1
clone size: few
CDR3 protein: CASSKGGTGGANTEAFF

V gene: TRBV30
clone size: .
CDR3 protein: CAWSKQQETQYF

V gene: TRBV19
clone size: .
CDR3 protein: CASSIASGNLPEDF

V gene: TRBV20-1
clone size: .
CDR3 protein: CSAREGTSGTYEQYF

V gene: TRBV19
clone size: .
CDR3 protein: CASSPTGSTDTQYF

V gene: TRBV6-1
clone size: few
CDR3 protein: CASSERTSGRDTQYF

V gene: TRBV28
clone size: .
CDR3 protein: CASTPWGSGANVLTF

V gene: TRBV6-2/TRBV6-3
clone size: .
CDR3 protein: CASSDGTGASSPLHF

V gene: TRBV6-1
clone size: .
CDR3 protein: CASSLDRTDTQYF

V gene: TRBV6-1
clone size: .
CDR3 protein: CATPGTGSEAFF

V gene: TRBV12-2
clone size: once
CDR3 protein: CASRFGACSPSVNNEQFF

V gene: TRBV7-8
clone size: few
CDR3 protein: CASSLRRPGQKTDTQYF

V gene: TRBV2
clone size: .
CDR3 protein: CASEQANTQYF

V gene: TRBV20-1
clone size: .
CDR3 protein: CSARAIQGARETQYF

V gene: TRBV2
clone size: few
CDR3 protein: CASGRSVGGQPQHF

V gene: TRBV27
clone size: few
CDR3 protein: CASSLEGARRQFF

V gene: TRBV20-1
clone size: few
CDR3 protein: CSARTSGSNEQFF

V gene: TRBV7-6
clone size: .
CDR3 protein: CASSGTGSHEQYF

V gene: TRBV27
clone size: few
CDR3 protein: CASSSRQGASTEAFF

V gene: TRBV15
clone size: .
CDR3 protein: CATSREWDPEAFF

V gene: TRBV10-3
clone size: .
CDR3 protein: CAISDSAPNYGYTF

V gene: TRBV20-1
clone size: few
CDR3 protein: CSARSPGVWTGVQSTGELFF

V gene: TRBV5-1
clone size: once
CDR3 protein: CASGSGGLGTEAFF

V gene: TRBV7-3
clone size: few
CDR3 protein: CASSPQGNTGELFF

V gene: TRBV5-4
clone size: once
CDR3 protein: CASSLGLRASGNTGELFF

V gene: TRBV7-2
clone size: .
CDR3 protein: CASSPQVTDSPLHF

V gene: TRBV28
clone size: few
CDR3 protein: CASSSGLAGVETQYF

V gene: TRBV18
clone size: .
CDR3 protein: CASSPGTGAYNQPQHF

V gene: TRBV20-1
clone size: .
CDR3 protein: CGGVRSETQYF

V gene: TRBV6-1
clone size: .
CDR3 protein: CASTTLGTSGNNEQFF

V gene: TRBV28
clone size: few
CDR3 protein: CASSSGAQNYGYTF

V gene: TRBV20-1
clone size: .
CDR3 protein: CSARGLGTGYQPQHF

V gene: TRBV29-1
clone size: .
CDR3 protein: CSVESFPSGSETQYF

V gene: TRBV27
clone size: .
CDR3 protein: CASSLSTGPGEQYF

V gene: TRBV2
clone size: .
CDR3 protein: CASNRDGGYGYTF

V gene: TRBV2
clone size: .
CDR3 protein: CASSVATEAFF

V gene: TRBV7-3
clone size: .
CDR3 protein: CASSVGQGASPLHF

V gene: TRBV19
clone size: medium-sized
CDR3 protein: CASSTNTDTQYF

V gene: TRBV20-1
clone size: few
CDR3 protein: CSVGTSGKETQYF

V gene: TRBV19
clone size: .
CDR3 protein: CASSMDLTTDTQYF

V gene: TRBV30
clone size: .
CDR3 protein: CAWSVQTGGHSPLHF

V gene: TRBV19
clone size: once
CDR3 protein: CASSIVPGAQFF

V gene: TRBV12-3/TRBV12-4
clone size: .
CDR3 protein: CASSFTTGQGDYEQYF

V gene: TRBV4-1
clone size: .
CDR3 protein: CASSLRFTRGTSGNTIYF

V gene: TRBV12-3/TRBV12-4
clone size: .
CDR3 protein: CASSPQAARIDEQYF

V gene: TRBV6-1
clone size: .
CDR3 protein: CASSERSWGRGTDTQYF

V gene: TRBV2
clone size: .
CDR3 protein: CASSEEQGGNIQYF